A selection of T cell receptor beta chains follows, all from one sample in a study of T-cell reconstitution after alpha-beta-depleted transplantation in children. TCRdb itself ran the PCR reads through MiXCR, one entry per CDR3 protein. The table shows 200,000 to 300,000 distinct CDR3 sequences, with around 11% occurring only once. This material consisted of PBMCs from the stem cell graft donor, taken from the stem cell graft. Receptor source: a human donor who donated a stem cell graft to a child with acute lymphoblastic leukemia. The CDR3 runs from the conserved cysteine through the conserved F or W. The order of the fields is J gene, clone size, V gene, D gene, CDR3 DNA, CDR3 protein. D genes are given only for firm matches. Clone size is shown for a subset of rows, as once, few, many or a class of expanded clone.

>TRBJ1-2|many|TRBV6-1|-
TGTGCCAGCACCGAAGACCCCTACGGGGGCTACACCTTC
CASTEDPYGGYTF
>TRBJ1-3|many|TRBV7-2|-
TGTGCCAGCAGCTTAGGGTCAACAGCCCTCTCCGGCAACACCATATATTTT
CASSLGSTALSGNTIYF
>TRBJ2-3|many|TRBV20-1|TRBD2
TGCAGTGCTAGAGTAGCGGGGGCCACAGATACGCAGTATTTT
CSARVAGATDTQYF
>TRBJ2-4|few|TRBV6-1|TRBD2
TGTGCCAGCAGTGAAGCTGCGGCGGGAGTCTGGGGCATTCAGTACTTC
CASSEAAAGVWGIQYF
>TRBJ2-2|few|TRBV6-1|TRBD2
TGTGCCAGCAGTGAAGAACTAGCGGCGAACACCGGGGAGCTGTTTTTT
CASSEELAANTGELFF
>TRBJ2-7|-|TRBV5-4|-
TGTGCCAGCAGCCCTCAACAGGGAACCTACGAGCAGTACTTC
CASSPQQGTYEQYF
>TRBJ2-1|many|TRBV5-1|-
TGCGCCAGCAGCTTGGAAACCCTCAGGGTTGATGAGCAGTTCTTC
CASSLETLRVDEQFF
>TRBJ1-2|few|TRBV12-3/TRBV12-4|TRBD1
TGTGCCAGCAGTTCGGAGACAGGGGGCCAGGATGGCTACACCTTC
CASSSETGGQDGYTF
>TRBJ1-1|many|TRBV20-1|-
TGCAGTGCTAGAGATTGGACGGAGACCATGAACACTGAAGCTTTCTTT
CSARDWTETMNTEAFF
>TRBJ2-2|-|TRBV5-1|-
TGCGCCAGCAGCCCGATGGGTGGCGGGGAGCTGTTTTTT
CASSPMGGGELFF
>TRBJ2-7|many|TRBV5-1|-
TGCGCCAGCAGCGATCAGGGGGGGAGCTACGAGCAGTACTTC
CASSDQGGSYEQYF
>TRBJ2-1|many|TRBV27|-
TGTGCCAGCAGTTTAAGAGGGGGTCCCTACAATGAGCAGTTCTTC
CASSLRGGPYNEQFF
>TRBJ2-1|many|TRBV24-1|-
TGTGCCACCAGTGACCCCCGGCCGAGCTCCTACAATGAGCAGTTCTTC
CATSDPRPSSYNEQFF
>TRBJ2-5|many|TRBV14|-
TGTGCCAGCAGGGGGACGGTGGTGGAGACCCAGTACTTC
CASRGTVVETQYF
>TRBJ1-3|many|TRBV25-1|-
TGTGCCAGCAGTGATGTTGGCTTTGGAAACACCATATATTTT
CASSDVGFGNTIYF
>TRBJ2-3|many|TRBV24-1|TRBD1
TGTGCCACCAGTGATTTGGGCAGGGGGCAGGCAGATACGCAGTATTTT
CATSDLGRGQADTQYF
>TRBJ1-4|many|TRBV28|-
TGTGCCAGCAGTTCCGACATGGGATTTAAACTGTTTTTT
CASSSDMGFKLFF
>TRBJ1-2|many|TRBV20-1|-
TGCAGTGCTAGAGCCCCGGGCGGCTATGGCTACACCTTC
CSARAPGGYGYTF
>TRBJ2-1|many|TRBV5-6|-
TGTGCCAGCTCCCATGGGGGGCTAGGGAATGAGCAGTTCTTC
CASSHGGLGNEQFF
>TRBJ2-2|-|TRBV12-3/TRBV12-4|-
TGTACCAGCAGTCGACGTTACCTTCTGTTGGCGAAGGGAGCCGGGGAGCTGTTTTTT
CTSSRRYLLLAKGAGELFF
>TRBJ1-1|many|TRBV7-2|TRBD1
TGTGCCAGCAGCTACAGGGGGGGCGTAAACACTGAAGCTTTCTTT
CASSYRGGVNTEAFF
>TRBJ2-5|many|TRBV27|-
TGTGCCAGCAGTTTTCGGCGGACCCAAGAGACCCAGTACTTC
CASSFRRTQETQYF
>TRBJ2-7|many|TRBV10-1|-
TGCGCCAGCAGTGAGTCCGGTGAGCAGTACTTC
CASSESGEQYF
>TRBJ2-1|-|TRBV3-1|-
TGTGCCACCAGCCAAGAAAAGGTTGTTCGGAGAAACAATGAGCAGTTCTTC
CATSQEKVVRRNNEQFF
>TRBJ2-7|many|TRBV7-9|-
TGTGCCAGCAGCCCCGAGGGCGGGATCTCCTACGAGCAGTACTTC
CASSPEGGISYEQYF
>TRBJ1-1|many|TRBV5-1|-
TGCGCCAGCAGCGGCGGGGGGGACACTGAAGCTTTCTTT
CASSGGGDTEAFF
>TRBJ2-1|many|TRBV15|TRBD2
TGTGCCACCAGCGGGGGACTAGCGGTCGACTATGAGCAGTTCTTC
CATSGGLAVDYEQFF